The 26 T cell receptor beta chains below come from one sample, sequenced in a study of T cells after yellow fever vaccination (dated by TCRdb to between 2018 and 2020). Library generation was performed with 5' RACE. The instrument was an Illumina HiSeq 2500. Starting from the raw public reads, TCRdb applied fastp trimming at Q25, assembled clones with MiXCR and retained in-frame beta chains. Duplicate CDR3 protein sequences are folded into a single record with the most common DNA and genes. This sample holds a few hundred thousand distinct CDR3 sequences; roughly 10% were observed only once. The ten largest make up less than 20% of the sample. According to the study, the label for this sample's treatment or condition signals: live attenuated yellow fever vaccine strain. The material sequenced was PBMCs, taken on the day of the first yellow fever vaccination. These receptors all stem from a man between 18 and 29 years old who received the YFV17D yellow fever vaccine.

The table lists this clonotype with a few counts. The V call is TRBV6-1, the J call TRBJ2-7; D unclear. The CDR3 loop spans 14 amino acids. From germline, CDR1 is MNHNS and CDR2 SASEGT. The V and J ends lost 4 bases and 2 bases respectively, with 12 bases between them. CDR3 sequence: CASSVGGRAYEQYF. The CDR3 DNA follows: TGTGCCAGCAGTGTGGGCGGTCGGGCCTACGAGCAGTACTTC.

A few counts support this clonotype. The V call is TRBV18, the J call TRBJ1-2; D unresolved. The CDR3 is 13 amino acids. CDR1 and CDR2 (germline): KGHSH, LQKENI. Trimming removed 3 bases at V and 2 bases at J, with 7 bases between. The CDR3 nucleotides are TGTGCCAGCTCACCTGACGAGAACTATGGCTACACCTTC. This codes for CASSPDENYGYTF.

CDR3 bases: TGCAGCATACGACAGGGTGTAGAGACCCAGTACTTC. It specifies CSIRQGVETQYF. The genes are TRBV29-1 and TRBJ2-5, with 7 nucleotides matching TRBD1. The germline CDR1 and CDR2 sequences are SQVTM and ANQGSEA. Losses at the gene ends were 8 bases for V and 4 bases for J; bases not matched to a gene: 7. This CDR3 contains 12 residues.

The rearrangement uses TRBV5-1 and TRBJ1-1; D possibly corresponds to TRBD1 (6 bases). The CDR3 runs 16 residues. V was trimmed by 4 bases and J by 3 bases, leaving 19 bases between them. The V gene's germline CDR1 is SGHRS and CDR2 YFSETQ. The CDR3 region is CASSPREGGGDTEAFF. The DNA for the CDR3 is TGCGCCAGCAGCCCCCGTGAGGGGGGAGGGGACACTGAAGCTTTCTTT. The entire variable domain, with the rest obtained from reference TRBV5-1 and TRBJ1-1, is as follows: KAGVTQTPRYLIKTRGQQVTLSCSPISGHRSVSWYQQTPGQGLQFLFEYFSETQRNKGNFPGRFSGRQFSNSRSEMNVSTLELGDSALYLCASSPREGGGDTEAFFGQGTRLTVV.

This clonotype was counted between two and nine times. The CDR3 coding sequence is TGTGCCAGCAGCCCCACTGGCGGGGGGGCCCCAGATACGCAGTATTTT. It translates to CASSPTGGGAPDTQYF. The chain couples TRBV7-3 to TRBJ2-3; 9 bases line up with TRBD2. Germline lookup yields CDR1 SGHTA and CDR2 FQGTGA. This CDR3 contains 16 residues. V was pared by 5 bases and J by 4 bases, with 10 bases of the junction left unmatched. The complete variable domain, with remaining parts taken from reference TRBV7-3 and TRBJ2-3, reads GAGVSQTPSNKVTEKGKYVELRCDPISGHTALYWYRQSLGQGPEFLIYFQGTGAADDSGLPNDRFFAVRPEGSVSTLKIQRTERGDSAVYLCASSPTGGGAPDTQYFGPGTRLTVL.

This clonotype was recorded many times. This chain uses TRBV20-1 with TRBJ2-3; the D gene could be TRBD1 or TRBD2 (5 bases each). The germline CDR1 and CDR2 sequences are DFQATT and SNEGSKA (reference sequence). V was cut by 3 bases and J by 6 bases, with 13 bases left in between. The CDR3 has 13 residues. The CDR3 nucleotides are TGCAGTGCTAGTGTCTGGGGGACGGATACGCAGTATTTT. Its protein product is CSASVWGTDTQYF.

This clonotype was detected a few times. This sequence joins TRBV4-3 and TRBJ2-5; tentatively, D is TRBD1 (5 bases). Deletions cut 0 bases from V and 0 bases from J, with 8 bases between. Germline loops: CDR1 LGHNA, CDR2 YSLEER. The CDR3 loop spans 15 amino acids. The CDR3, as DNA: TGCGCCAGCAGCCAAGAGGACACAAACCAAGAGACCCAGTACTTC. Its protein is CASSQEDTNQETQYF.

The V gene is TRBV6-1, the J gene TRBJ2-7; tentative D call: TRBD2 (6 bases). The germline gives CDR1 MNHNS, CDR2 SASEGT. This CDR3 has 13 residues. V was clipped by 5 bases and J by 5 bases, with 13 bases between them. This CDR3 reads CASSPRAGNEQYV. DNA for the CDR3: TGTGCCAGCAGTCCCCGCGCGGGGAACGAGCAGTACGTC.

The rearrangement uses TRBV3-1 and TRBJ1-2; maybe TRBD1 (6 bases). This CDR3 is 17 amino acids long. V was clipped by 5 bases and J by 0 bases, with 19 bases between them. Germline assignment: CDR1 LGHDT and CDR2 YNNKEL (reference sequence). The CDR3 DNA reads as TGTGCCAGCAGCACAAGGGGGGGGCCGAGCCCTAACTATGGCTACACCTTC. This translates into CASSTRGGPSPNYGYTF.

This clonotype was counted between two and nine times. The rearrangement links TRBV7-2 to TRBJ1-2, with D maybe TRBD1 (6 bases). The CDR3 runs 13 residues. Per germline, CDR1 SGHTA and CDR2 FQGNSA. Trimming pared 6 bases from V and 6 bases from J, leaving 14 bases between. This chain's CDR3 is CASRTGGADGYTF. For the CDR3, the DNA is TGTGCCAGCAGGACGGGGGGCGCTGATGGCTACACCTTC.

This clonotype was seen a handful of times. CDR3 nucleotide sequence: TGTGCCAGCAGCCCCTCGAGCGGGGGGGTTTCCAAATACGAGCAGTACTTC. Its translation is CASSPSSGGVSKYEQYF. J is TRBJ2-7 and V is TRBV7-2, with 10 nucleotides matching TRBD2. Per germline, CDR1 SGHTA and CDR2 FQGNSA. This CDR3 spans 17 amino acids. The ends lost 5 bases at V and 4 bases at J; junction bases unmatched: 14.

This clonotype was observed a few times. The chain is built from TRBV5-1 and TRBJ1-2, with a tentative D call TRBD1 (5 bases). The CDR3 is 15 amino acids. The germline V gene has CDR1 SGHRS and CDR2 YFSETQ. The V end lost 0 bases, the J end lost 3 bases, and 12 bases lay between the germline ends. CDR3 residues: CASSLVSGTYYGYTF. The CDR3 coding sequence is TGCGCCAGCAGCTTGGTGTCAGGGACTTACTATGGCTACACCTTC.

The V gene is TRBV11-2, the J gene TRBJ2-3; 13 positions match TRBD2. Trimming cost V 5 bases and J 1 base; bases outside gene matches: 9. This CDR3 has 18 residues. Germline V lookup: CDR1 SGHAT, CDR2 FQNNGV. Here the CDR3 reads CASSHQHGLAGGTDTQYF. The CDR3 DNA sequence: TGTGCCAGCAGCCATCAGCACGGACTAGCGGGAGGCACAGATACGCAGTATTTT.

The genes are TRBV6-4 and TRBJ1-1; D remains ambiguous. This CDR3 spans 8 amino acids. The V end was cut by 7 bases, the J end by 11 bases, with 5 bases between. The germline gives CDR1 MRHNA, CDR2 SNTAGT. CDR3 region: CASTNAFF. CDR3 nucleotides: TGTGCCAGCACAAATGCTTTCTTT.

This clonotype showed up just a few times. This rearrangement joins TRBV7-2 to TRBJ2-4; 11 bases match TRBD2. Unmatched junction bases numbered 4, after V lost 5 bases and J lost 4 bases. Germline CDR1 and CDR2: SGHTA and FQGNSA. CDR3 length: 15 residues. The CDR3 sequence: CASSPRLAGKNIQYF. For the CDR3, the DNA is TGTGCCAGCAGCCCGCGACTAGCGGGGAAAAACATTCAGTACTTC.

This chain joins TRBV6-2 or TRBV6-3 and TRBJ2-2; the D is unclear. V lost 2 bases, J lost 1 base, and 14 bases lay in between. This CDR3 spans 17 amino acids. Germline lookup yields CDR1 MNHEY and CDR2 SVGEGT. The chain's CDR3 is CASSYGRPGLNTGELFF. For the CDR3, the DNA is TGTGCCAGCAGTTACGGGCGTCCCGGGCTGAACACCGGGGAGCTGTTTTTT.

The chain couples TRBV7-9 to TRBJ1-1; TRBD1 might be the D (6 bases). CDR3 length: 15 amino acids. The germline V and J ends were trimmed by 3 bases and 3 bases, with 14 bases remaining between them. Looked up from germline, CDR1 is SEHNR and CDR2 is FQNEAQ (reference sequence). The CDR3 region is CASSFIRGGDTEAFF. The CDR3 DNA reads TGTGCCAGCAGCTTTATTCGAGGGGGTGACACTGAAGCTTTCTTT.

This rearrangement joins TRBV7-9 to TRBJ1-5; tentative D call: TRBD1 (5 bases). V gave up 0 bases and J gave up 7 bases, with 10 bases separating them. CDR1 is SEHNR, CDR2 FQNEAQ, per germline (reference sequence). This CDR3 is built from 14 residues. CDR3 loop: CASSLAGTSQPQHF. CDR3 nucleotides: TGTGCCAGCAGCTTAGCAGGGACCTCGCAGCCCCAGCATTTT.

This clonotype was detected only a few times. The CDR3 DNA sequence: TGTGCCAGCAGCCCGACGGCAGGCTCCGGGGAGCTGTTTTTT. It is translated as CASSPTAGSGELFF. The rearrangement links TRBV11-2 to TRBJ2-2; D remains unclear. Looked up from germline, CDR1 is SGHAT and CDR2 is FQNNGV. The CDR3 is 14 amino acids. The V end was cut by 5 bases, the J end by 6 bases, with 13 bases between.

This rearrangement joins TRBV20-1 to TRBJ2-1, with 10 bases aligning to TRBD2. The V segment lost 0 bases and the J segment 6 bases; nucleotides outside the gene matches: 8. Germline loops: CDR1 DFQATT, CDR2 SNEGSKA (reference sequence). The CDR3 is 16 amino acids. CDR3 DNA: TGCAGTGCTAGAGATGATAGCGGGGGGCCCGCCAATGAGCAGTTCTTC. This sequence encodes CSARDDSGGPANEQFF.

This clonotype occurred a few times. The rearrangement joins TRBV7-9 to TRBJ2-3, with 8 bases fitting TRBD1. The trim removed 7 bases at V and 2 bases at J, leaving 11 bases unmatched. CDR1 is SEHNR, CDR2 FQNEAQ, per germline (reference sequence). The length of the CDR3 is 16 residues. The CDR3 loop reads CASTKIATGDTDTQYF. The CDR3 nucleotides read TGTGCCAGCACCAAGATTGCGACAGGGGACACAGATACGCAGTATTTT. Together with reference TRBV7-9 and TRBJ2-3, the CDR3 gives the full variable domain: DTGVSQNPRHKITKRGQNVTFRCDPISEHNRLYWYRQTLGQGPEFLTYFQNEAQLEKSRLLSDRFSAERPKGSFSTLEIQRTEQGDSAMYLCASTKIATGDTDTQYFGPGTRLTVL.

The gene calls are TRBV4-1 and TRBJ1-2; 11 nucleotides match TRBD1. This CDR3 contains 16 residues. Germline V lookup: CDR1 MGHRA, CDR2 YSYEKL. After removal of 0 bases from V and 4 bases from J, the junction contained 4 bases not matched to a gene. For the CDR3, the DNA is TGCGCCAGCAGCCAAGAAGGGACAGGGGGAAGCTATGGCTACACCTTC. The encoded protein is CASSQEGTGGSYGYTF.

This clonotype was found a few times. The CDR3 is CASYGANEQFF. The CDR3 nucleotides are TGCGCCAGTTACGGGGCGAATGAGCAGTTCTTC. The genes are TRBV10-2 and TRBJ2-1, with D perhaps given as TRBD1 or TRBD2 (5 bases each). Trimming shortened V by 9 bases and J by 7 bases, and 10 bases separated the two germline ends. CDR1 is WSHSY, CDR2 SAAADI, per germline. This CDR3 has 11 amino acids.

The chain links TRBV28 to TRBJ2-7; a weak D match, TRBD2 (6 bases). The germline V gene encodes CDR1 MDHEN and CDR2 SYDVKM. The CDR3 covers 14 residues. Trimming pared 4 bases from V and 2 bases from J, leaving 12 bases between. CDR3 sequence reads: CASSSLGEAYEQYV. CDR3 nucleotides: TGTGCCAGCAGTTCCCTTGGGGAGGCCTACGAGCAGTACGTC.

The chain has TRBV5-1 and TRBJ1-1; possible D gene TRBD1, 6 bases. The CDR3 extends over 15 amino acids. Looked up from germline, CDR1 is SGHRS and CDR2 is YFSETQ. V was shortened by 4 bases and J by 1 base, with 14 bases between the two germline ends. The CDR3, as DNA: TGCGCCAGCAGCGGATCAGGACAGACGAACACTGAAGCTTTCTTT. Its translation: CASSGSGQTNTEAFF.

In this sample, this clonotype turned up a few times. The rearrangement joins TRBV29-1 to TRBJ2-2, with TRBD2 as a possible D gene (5 bases). Trimming removed 5 bases from V and 2 bases from J, with 18 bases in between. The germline V gene encodes CDR1 SQVTM and CDR2 ANQGSEA. This CDR3 has 16 amino acids. The CDR3 region has the DNA TGCAGCGTTACCCCCAACGGACGGGAAAACACCGGGGAGCTGTTTTTT. It encodes CSVTPNGRENTGELFF.